The source of this TCR beta chain is a study of T cell changes during pregnancy in multiple sclerosis. This clone has a single count. This table comes from immunoSEQ multiplex PCR, and its TCRdb copy is limited to in-frame clones, with some not included. This sample yields about 60,000 clones, of which 93% are seen a single time; under 5% belongs to the top ten. CDR3 length: 15 residues. The V gene's germline CDR1 is MGHRA and CDR2 YSYEKL. Germline trimming cut 3 bases from V and 1 base from J; bases unmatched to any gene: 4. The starting material was CD8+ T cells from peripheral blood mononuclear cells, obtained in the second trimester of pregnancy. This receptor was taken from a female donor with multiple sclerosis, enrolled in a pregnancy study. The chain combines TRBV4-1 with TRBJ2-7, with 9 bases matching TRBD2. The CDR3 sequence: CASSQSSGASYEQYF. CDR3 in DNA: TGCGCCAGCAGCCAGTCTAGCGGGGCTTCCTACGAGCAGTACTTC.